A selection of T cell receptor beta chains follows, all from one sample in a study of shared clonotypes between healthy human individuals. Repertoires were generated with immunoSEQ multiplex PCR, while TCRdb's copy carries only in-frame clones and drops some. Of roughly 520,000 clones in the sample, 90% to 97% were seen once. The specimen sequenced was naive CD4+ T cells sorted from blood. The receptors stem from a woman in her 30s in good health. Both conserved end residues are part of each CDR3. The order of the fields is J gene, clone size, V gene, D gene, CDR3 protein, CDR3 DNA. A D gene is named only where the DNA matches it firmly. A row's size may be missing; if present it is once, few, many or a size class.

j_call: TRBJ2-7
clone_size: once
v_call: TRBV18
d_call: -
cdr3_aa: CASSPTAGQGNYEQYF
cdr3_nt: TGTGCCAGCTCACCGACCGCGGGCCAAGGAAATTACGAGCAGTACTTC

j_call: TRBJ1-2
clone_size: -
v_call: TRBV5-6
d_call: -
cdr3_aa: CASSLPMGSNYGYTF
cdr3_nt: TGTGCCAGCAGCCTTCCAATGGGTTCTAACTATGGCTACACCTTC

j_call: TRBJ2-7
clone_size: -
v_call: TRBV28
d_call: TRBD2
cdr3_aa: CASSLKSGGLDFGQYF
cdr3_nt: TGTGCCAGCAGTTTAAAGTCGGGGGGACTAGACTTTGGGCAGTACTTC

j_call: TRBJ1-2
clone_size: once
v_call: TRBV10-3
d_call: -
cdr3_aa: CAISGGARLYGYTF
cdr3_nt: TGTGCCATCAGTGGGGGGGCCCGATTATATGGCTACACCTTC

j_call: TRBJ2-7
clone_size: once
v_call: TRBV7-3
d_call: TRBD2
cdr3_aa: CASSVAGTSGSYEQYF
cdr3_nt: TGTGCCAGCAGCGTAGCCGGGACTAGCGGCTCCTACGAGCAGTACTTC

j_call: TRBJ2-4
clone_size: -
v_call: TRBV5-1
d_call: TRBD1
cdr3_aa: CASSLEGAYIQYF
cdr3_nt: TGCGCCAGCAGCTTGGAGGGGGCTTACATTCAGTACTTC

j_call: TRBJ1-4
clone_size: -
v_call: TRBV28
d_call: TRBD1
cdr3_aa: CASGTGTGHEKLFF
cdr3_nt: TGTGCCAGCGGAACCGGGACAGGGCATGAAAAACTGTTTTTT

j_call: TRBJ2-1
clone_size: -
v_call: TRBV6-6
d_call: -
cdr3_aa: CASSRVVNEQFF
cdr3_nt: TGTGCCAGCAGCAGGGTCGTAAATGAGCAGTTCTTC

j_call: TRBJ2-5
clone_size: once
v_call: TRBV20-1
d_call: TRBD1
cdr3_aa: CSARRSQGQYF
cdr3_nt: TGCAGTGCTAGGCGATCACAGGGGCAGTACTTC

j_call: TRBJ2-7
clone_size: -
v_call: TRBV7-3
d_call: -
cdr3_aa: CASSLNAGDPYEQYF
cdr3_nt: TGTGCCAGCAGCTTAAATGCAGGGGACCCCTACGAGCAGTACTTC

j_call: TRBJ2-7
clone_size: -
v_call: TRBV10-3
d_call: -
cdr3_aa: CAISGDSSSYEQYF
cdr3_nt: TGTGCCATCAGTGGTGACTCCAGCTCCTACGAGCAGTACTTC

j_call: TRBJ1-1
clone_size: -
v_call: TRBV29-1
d_call: -
cdr3_aa: CSVGRWGLLDTEAFF
cdr3_nt: TGCAGCGTTGGTAGGTGGGGGCTATTGGACACTGAAGCTTTCTTT

j_call: TRBJ2-2
clone_size: -
v_call: TRBV6-5
d_call: -
cdr3_aa: CASSFSGATNTGELFF
cdr3_nt: TGTGCCAGCAGTTTCTCAGGGGCGACGAACACCGGGGAGCTGTTTTTT

j_call: TRBJ2-7
clone_size: -
v_call: TRBV28
d_call: TRBD2
cdr3_aa: CASSAYLAGGTYEQYF
cdr3_nt: TGTGCCAGCAGTGCCTACCTAGCGGGAGGGACCTACGAGCAGTACTTC

j_call: TRBJ1-1
clone_size: -
v_call: TRBV28
d_call: -
cdr3_aa: CASRLARKRVKASNTEAFF
cdr3_nt: TGTGCCAGCAGACTGGCCCGGAAACGTGTCAAGGCGTCAAACACTGAAGCTTTCTTT

j_call: TRBJ1-5
clone_size: -
v_call: TRBV19
d_call: -
cdr3_aa: CASSAGPTQPQHF
cdr3_nt: TGTGCCAGTAGTGCAGGACCTACGCAGCCCCAGCATTTT

j_call: TRBJ1-1
clone_size: -
v_call: TRBV28
d_call: TRBD1
cdr3_aa: CASSSGTGNTEAFF
cdr3_nt: TGTGCCAGCAGTAGCGGGACAGGGAACACTGAAGCTTTCTTT

j_call: TRBJ2-7
clone_size: once
v_call: TRBV29-1
d_call: TRBD2
cdr3_aa: CSAGGFEYEQYF
cdr3_nt: TGCAGCGCCGGGGGGTTCGAATACGAGCAGTACTTC

j_call: TRBJ1-2
clone_size: -
v_call: TRBV6-5
d_call: -
cdr3_aa: CASSLRANLNYGYTF
cdr3_nt: TGTGCCAGCAGTCTTCGGGCCAACCTTAACTATGGCTACACCTTC

j_call: TRBJ2-1
clone_size: -
v_call: TRBV10-3
d_call: TRBD2
cdr3_aa: CAARTSGSNEQFF
cdr3_nt: TGTGCCGCAAGGACTAGCGGAAGCAATGAGCAGTTCTTC

j_call: TRBJ2-7
clone_size: -
v_call: TRBV11-3
d_call: TRBD2
cdr3_aa: CASSPGGSAGLYEQYF
cdr3_nt: TGTGCCAGCAGCCCGGGGGGGTCAGCGGGTTTATACGAGCAGTACTTC

j_call: TRBJ2-7
clone_size: -
v_call: TRBV11-2
d_call: -
cdr3_aa: CASSHRRQSYEQYF
cdr3_nt: TGTGCCAGCAGCCACCGGCGGCAGTCCTACGAGCAGTACTTC